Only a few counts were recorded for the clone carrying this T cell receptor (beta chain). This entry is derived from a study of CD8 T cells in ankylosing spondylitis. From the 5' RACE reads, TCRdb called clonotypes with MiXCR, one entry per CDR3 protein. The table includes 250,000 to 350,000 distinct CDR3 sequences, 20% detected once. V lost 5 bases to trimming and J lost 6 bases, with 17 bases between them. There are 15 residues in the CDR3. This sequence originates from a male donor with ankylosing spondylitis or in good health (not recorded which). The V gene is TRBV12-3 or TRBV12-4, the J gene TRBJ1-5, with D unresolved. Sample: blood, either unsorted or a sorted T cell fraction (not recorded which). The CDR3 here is CASSPAGSIPQPQHF. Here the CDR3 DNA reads TGTGCCAGCAGTCCAGCGGGGTCAATCCCTCAGCCCCAGCATTTT.